This TCR beta chain originates from a study of CD8 T cells in Susac syndrome. V was cut by 0 bases and J by 2 bases, with 9 bases left in between. The CDR3 consists of 15 residues. Per germline, CDR1 SGDLS and CDR2 YYNGEE. With random hexamers, roughly 0.45 to 1 ug RNA was reverse transcribed. One entry per CDR3 protein, called by TCRdb with MiXCR from the immunoSEQ multiplex PCR reads. The sample includes some 110,000 distinct CDR3 sequences, around 94% of them seen just once. The study used healthy donors as controls matched for age and sex. This rearrangement joins TRBV9 to TRBJ2-1, with unresolved D. The sequence was obtained from a human donor in good health. The specimen sequenced was CD4+ T cells from PBMCs. The CDR3 reads CASSVGWSTYNEQFF. CDR3 nucleotide sequence: TGTGCCAGCAGCGTAGGGTGGTCGACCTACAATGAGCAGTTCTTC.